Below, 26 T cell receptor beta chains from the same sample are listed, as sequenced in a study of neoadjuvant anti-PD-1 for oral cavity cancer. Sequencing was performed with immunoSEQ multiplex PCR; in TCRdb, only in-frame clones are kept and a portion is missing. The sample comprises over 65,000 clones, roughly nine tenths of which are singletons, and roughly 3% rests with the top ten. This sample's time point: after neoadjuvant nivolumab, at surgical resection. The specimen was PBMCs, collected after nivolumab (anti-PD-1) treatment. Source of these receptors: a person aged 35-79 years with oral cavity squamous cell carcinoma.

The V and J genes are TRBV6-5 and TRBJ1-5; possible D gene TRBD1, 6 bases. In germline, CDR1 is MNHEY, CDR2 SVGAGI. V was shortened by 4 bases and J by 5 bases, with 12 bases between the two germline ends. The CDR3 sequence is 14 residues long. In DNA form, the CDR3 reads TGTGCCAGCAGTTTTCGACAGGCCCATCAGCCCCAGCATTTT. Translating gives CASSFRQAHQPQHF.

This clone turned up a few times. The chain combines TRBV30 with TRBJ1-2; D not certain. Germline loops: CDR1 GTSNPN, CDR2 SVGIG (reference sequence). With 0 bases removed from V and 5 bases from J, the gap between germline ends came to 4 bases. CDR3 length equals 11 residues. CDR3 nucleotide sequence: TGTGCCTGGAGTGTCGAGTATGGCTACACCTTC. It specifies CAWSVEYGYTF.

CDR3 sequence: CASSEPTNEKLFF. The CDR3 coding sequence is TGTGCCAGCAGCGAACCCACTAATGAAAAACTGTTTTTT. The chain has TRBV28 and TRBJ1-4; D is uncertain. The length of the CDR3 is 13 residues. CDR1 is MDHEN, CDR2 SYDVKM, per germline. Trimming took off 6 bases at V and 2 bases at J, with 7 bases between the two ends.

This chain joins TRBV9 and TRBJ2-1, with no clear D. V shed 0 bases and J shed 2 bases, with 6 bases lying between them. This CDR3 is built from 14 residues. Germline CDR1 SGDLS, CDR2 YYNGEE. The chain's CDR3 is CASSVGSTYNEQFF. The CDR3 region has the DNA TGTGCCAGCAGCGTAGGGTCTACCTACAATGAGCAGTTCTTC.

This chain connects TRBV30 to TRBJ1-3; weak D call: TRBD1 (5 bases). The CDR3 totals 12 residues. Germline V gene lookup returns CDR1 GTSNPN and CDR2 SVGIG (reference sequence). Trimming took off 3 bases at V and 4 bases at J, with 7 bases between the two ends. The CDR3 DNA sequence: TGTGCCTGGAGCCGGACAGGAAACACCATATATTTT. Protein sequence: CAWSRTGNTIYF.

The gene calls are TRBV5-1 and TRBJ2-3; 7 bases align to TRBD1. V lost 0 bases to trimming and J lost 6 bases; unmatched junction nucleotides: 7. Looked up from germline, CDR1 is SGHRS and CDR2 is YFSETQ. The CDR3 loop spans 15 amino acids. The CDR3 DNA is TGCGCCAGCAGCTTGGGGACAGGTCTGGGGGATACGCAGTATTTT. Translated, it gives CASSLGTGLGDTQYF.

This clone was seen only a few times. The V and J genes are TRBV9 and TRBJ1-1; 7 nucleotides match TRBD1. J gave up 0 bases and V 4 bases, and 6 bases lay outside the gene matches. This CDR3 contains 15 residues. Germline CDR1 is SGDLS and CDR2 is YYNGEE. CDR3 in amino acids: CASSPRQGMNTEAFF. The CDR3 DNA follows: TGTGCCAGCAGCCCCCGACAGGGAATGAACACTGAAGCTTTCTTT.

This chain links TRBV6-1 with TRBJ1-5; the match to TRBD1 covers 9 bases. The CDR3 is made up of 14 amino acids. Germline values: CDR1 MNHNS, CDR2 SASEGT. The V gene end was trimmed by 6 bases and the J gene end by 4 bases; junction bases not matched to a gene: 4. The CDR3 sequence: CASSGTGINQPQHF. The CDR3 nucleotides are TGTGCCAGCAGCGGGACAGGGATTAATCAGCCCCAGCATTTT.

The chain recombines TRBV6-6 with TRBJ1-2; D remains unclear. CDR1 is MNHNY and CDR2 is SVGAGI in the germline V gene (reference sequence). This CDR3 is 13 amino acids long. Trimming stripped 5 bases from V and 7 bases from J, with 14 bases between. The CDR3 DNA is TGTGCCAGCAGTGACGACCCACCCTTTGGCTACACCTTC. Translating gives CASSDDPPFGYTF.

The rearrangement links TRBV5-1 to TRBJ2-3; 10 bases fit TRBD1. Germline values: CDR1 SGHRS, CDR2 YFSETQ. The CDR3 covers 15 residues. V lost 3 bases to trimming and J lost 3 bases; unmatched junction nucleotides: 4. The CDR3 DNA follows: TGCGCCAGCAGCTCAAGACAGGGGGCGACAGATACGCAGTATTTT. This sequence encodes CASSSRQGATDTQYF.

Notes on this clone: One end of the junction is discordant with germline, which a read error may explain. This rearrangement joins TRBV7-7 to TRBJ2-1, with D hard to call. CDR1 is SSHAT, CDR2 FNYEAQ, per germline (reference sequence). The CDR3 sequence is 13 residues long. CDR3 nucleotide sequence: TGTGCTAGCAGCTTAGGGCAGTACAATGAGCAGTTCTTC. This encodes CASSLGQYNEQFF.

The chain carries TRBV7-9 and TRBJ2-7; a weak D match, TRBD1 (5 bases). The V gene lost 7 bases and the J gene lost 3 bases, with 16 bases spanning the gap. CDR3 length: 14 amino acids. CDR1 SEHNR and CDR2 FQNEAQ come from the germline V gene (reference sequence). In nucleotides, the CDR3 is TGTGCCAGCACCCCACCCTGGACACTCTACGAGCAGTACTTC. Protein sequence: CASTPPWTLYEQYF.

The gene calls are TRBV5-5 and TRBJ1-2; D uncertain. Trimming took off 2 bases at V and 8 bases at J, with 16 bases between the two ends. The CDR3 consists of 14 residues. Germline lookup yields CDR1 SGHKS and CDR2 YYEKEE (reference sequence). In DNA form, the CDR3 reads TGTGCCAGCAGCTTTCCCGGAACCGGGAGGGGCTACACCTTC. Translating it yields CASSFPGTGRGYTF.

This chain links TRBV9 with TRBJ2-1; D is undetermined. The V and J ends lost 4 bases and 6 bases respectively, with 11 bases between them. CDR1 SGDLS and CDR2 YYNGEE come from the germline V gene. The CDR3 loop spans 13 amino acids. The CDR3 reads CASSRHLLNEQFF. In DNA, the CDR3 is TGTGCCAGCAGCCGCCACTTACTCAATGAGCAGTTCTTC.

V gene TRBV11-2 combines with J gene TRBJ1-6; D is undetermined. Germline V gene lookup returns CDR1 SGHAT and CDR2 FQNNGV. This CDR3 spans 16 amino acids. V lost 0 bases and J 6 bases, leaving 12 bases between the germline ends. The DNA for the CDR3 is TGTGCCAGCAGCTTAGAGGTAGGGCGGATTAATTCACCCCTCCACTTT. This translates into CASSLEVGRINSPLHF.

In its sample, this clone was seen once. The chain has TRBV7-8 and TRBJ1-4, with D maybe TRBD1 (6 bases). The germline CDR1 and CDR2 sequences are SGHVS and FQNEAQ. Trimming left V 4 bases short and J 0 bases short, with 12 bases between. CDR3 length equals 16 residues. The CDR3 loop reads CASSSDRSTTNEKLFF. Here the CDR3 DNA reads TGTGCCAGCAGCTCGGACAGAAGTACAACTAATGAAAAACTGTTTTTT.

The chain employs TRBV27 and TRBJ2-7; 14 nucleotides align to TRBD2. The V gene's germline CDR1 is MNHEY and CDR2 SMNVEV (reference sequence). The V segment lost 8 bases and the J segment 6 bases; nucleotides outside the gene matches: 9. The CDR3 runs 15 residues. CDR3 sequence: CASGPGLAGVAEQYF. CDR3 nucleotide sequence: TGTGCCAGCGGCCCGGGACTAGCGGGAGTGGCCGAGCAGTACTTC.

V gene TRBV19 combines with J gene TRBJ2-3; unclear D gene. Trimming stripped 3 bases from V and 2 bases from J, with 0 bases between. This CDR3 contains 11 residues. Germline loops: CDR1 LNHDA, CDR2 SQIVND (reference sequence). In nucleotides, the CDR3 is TGTGCCAGTAGTATCACAGATACGCAGTATTTT. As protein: CASSITDTQYF.

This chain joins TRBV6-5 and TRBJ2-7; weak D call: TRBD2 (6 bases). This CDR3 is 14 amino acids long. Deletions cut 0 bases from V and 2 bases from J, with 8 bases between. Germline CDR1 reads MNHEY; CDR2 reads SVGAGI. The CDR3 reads CASSYSAGTYEQYF. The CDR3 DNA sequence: TGTGCCAGCAGTTACTCGGCGGGGACCTACGAGCAGTACTTC.

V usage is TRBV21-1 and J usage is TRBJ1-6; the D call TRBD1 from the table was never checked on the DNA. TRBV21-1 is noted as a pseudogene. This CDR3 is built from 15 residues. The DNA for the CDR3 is TGTGCCAGCAGCGGTTACAGGGGGGGACGTTCACCCCTCCACTTT. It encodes CASSGYRGGRSPLHF.

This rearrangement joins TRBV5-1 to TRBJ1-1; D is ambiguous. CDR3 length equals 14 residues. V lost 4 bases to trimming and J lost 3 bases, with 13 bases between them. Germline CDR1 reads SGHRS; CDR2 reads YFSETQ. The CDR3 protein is CASSQAGYYTEAFF. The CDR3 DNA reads TGCGCCAGCAGCCAAGCGGGATACTACACTGAAGCTTTCTTT.

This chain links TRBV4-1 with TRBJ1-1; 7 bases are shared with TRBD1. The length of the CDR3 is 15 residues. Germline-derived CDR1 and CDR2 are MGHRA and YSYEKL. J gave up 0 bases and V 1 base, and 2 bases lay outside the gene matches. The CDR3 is CASSQVGTVNTEAFF. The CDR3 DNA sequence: TGCGCCAGCAGCCAAGTTGGGACAGTGAACACTGAAGCTTTCTTT.

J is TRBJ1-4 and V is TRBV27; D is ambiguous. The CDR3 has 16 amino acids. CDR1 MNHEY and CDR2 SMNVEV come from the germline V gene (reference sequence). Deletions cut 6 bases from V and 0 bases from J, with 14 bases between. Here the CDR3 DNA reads TGTGCCAGCAGCTTTGCTGCGCCTGCAACTAATGAAAAACTGTTTTTT. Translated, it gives CASSFAAPATNEKLFF.

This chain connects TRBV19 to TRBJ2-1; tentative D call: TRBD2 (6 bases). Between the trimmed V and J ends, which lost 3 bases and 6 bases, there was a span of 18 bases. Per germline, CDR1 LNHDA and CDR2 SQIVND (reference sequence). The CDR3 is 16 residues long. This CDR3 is CASSIVGGRERNEQFF. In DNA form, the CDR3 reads TGTGCCAGTAGTATCGTAGGAGGGAGAGAACGCAATGAGCAGTTCTTC.

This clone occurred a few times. CDR3 nucleotide sequence: TGCGCCAGCAGCTTGACTAGCGGGGGGGCAGATACGCAGTATTTT. This sequence encodes CASSLTSGGADTQYF. V usage is TRBV5-1 and J usage is TRBJ2-3, with TRBD2 identical over 13 bases. CDR1 is SGHRS, CDR2 YFSETQ, per germline. Trimming cost V 1 base and J 4 bases; bases outside gene matches: 0. CDR3 length: 15 amino acids.

CDR3 in amino acids: CASRDREDSPLHF. The CDR3 nucleotides read TGTGCCAGCCGGGACAGGGAAGATTCACCCCTCCACTTT. J is TRBJ1-6 and V is TRBV2; 9 bases match TRBD1. V lost 8 bases, J lost 8 bases, and 4 bases stayed unmatched. This CDR3 comprises 13 residues. In germline, CDR1 is SNHLY, CDR2 FYNNEI.